This TCR beta chain emerged from a study of OX40 agonist ivuxolimab in advanced cancers. The CDR3 runs to 14 residues. The ends were cut back, 5 bases at V and 3 bases at J, with 13 bases in the middle. Germline CDR1 and CDR2: SGHKS and YYEKEE (reference sequence). TCRdb's table, derived via immunoSEQ multiplex PCR, lists solely in-frame clones and lacks some. Of some 150,000 clones listed, around 93% were seen once; the top ten hold 1%. This clone is a singleton in its sample. The chain is built from TRBV5-5 and TRBJ2-3, with D uncertain. This material consisted of CD4+ or CD8+ T cells sorted from blood, taken in a trial of the OX40 agonist ivuxolimab. This TCR came from an adult with an advanced solid tumor such as melanoma, head and neck, liver or kidney cancer. The CDR3 is CASRRAPNTDTQYF. In DNA form, the CDR3 reads TGTGCCAGCAGAAGGGCGCCTAATACAGATACGCAGTATTTT.